These 10 T cell receptor beta chains were sequenced from one sample in a study of blood T cell repertoires in COVID-19. Sequencing was performed with immunoSEQ multiplex PCR; in TCRdb, only in-frame clones are kept and a portion is missing. The table shows about 210,000 clones, with 89% occurring only once. The specimen sequenced was peripheral blood. The receptor source for this set is a middle-aged woman with acute or convalescent COVID-19.

The rearrangement joins TRBV19 to TRBJ1-1; D is possibly TRBD1 (5 bases). The ends were cut back, 7 bases at V and 5 bases at J, with 20 bases in the middle. CDR1 LNHDA and CDR2 SQIVND come from the germline V gene (reference sequence). This CDR3 has 15 residues. The CDR3 coding sequence is TGTGCCAGTACCGCAGTGTTTGGACAAGTGACTGAAGCTTTCTTT. Translated, it gives CASTAVFGQVTEAFF.

J is TRBJ1-2 and V is TRBV6-4; D possibly corresponds to TRBD1 (6 bases). Trimming pared 2 bases from V and 8 bases from J, leaving 15 bases between. The germline V gene has CDR1 MRHNA and CDR2 SNTAGT. This CDR3 is built from 14 residues. CDR3 loop: CASSDAGAARGYTF. DNA for the CDR3: TGTGCCAGCAGTGACGCGGGGGCCGCGAGGGGCTACACCTTC.

The CDR3 spells CASSQGTGGNYGYTF. CDR3 in DNA: TGCGCCAGCAGCCAAGGGACAGGGGGAAACTATGGCTACACCTTC. This chain connects TRBV4-1 to TRBJ1-2, with 10 bases that match TRBD1. In germline, CDR1 is MGHRA, CDR2 YSYEKL. The CDR3 spans 15 residues. V trimming: 1 base; J trimming: 2 bases; junction bases outside the gene matches: 1.

The chain employs TRBV2 and TRBJ1-2; perhaps TRBD1 as D (5 bases). Germline V gene data show CDR1 as SNHLY and CDR2 as FYNNEI. The CDR3 loop spans 15 amino acids. V lost 6 bases, J lost 9 bases, and 23 bases lay in between. Here the CDR3 DNA reads TGTGCCAGCAGAGAGATTCGGGGGATCGGAACGAGCTACACCTTC. Translation: CASREIRGIGTSYTF.

The genes are TRBV7-2 and TRBJ2-7, with D tentatively TRBD1 (5 bases). The CDR3 totals 13 residues. Between the trimmed V and J ends, which lost 3 bases and 1 base, there was a span of 7 bases. Germline V gene lookup returns CDR1 SGHTA and CDR2 FQGNSA. For the CDR3, the DNA is TGTGCCAGCAGCTTCACAGGTTCCTACGAGCAGTACGTC. It encodes CASSFTGSYEQYV.

The chain employs TRBV15 and TRBJ2-5; D is ambiguous. Between the trimmed V and J ends, which lost 4 bases and 2 bases, there was a span of 14 bases. Looked up from germline, CDR1 is LNHNV and CDR2 is YYDKDF (reference sequence). The CDR3 is made up of 15 amino acids. Here the CDR3 DNA reads TGTGCCACCAGCACAGAGATTGGGCAGCAAGAGACCCAGTACTTC. This translates into CATSTEIGQQETQYF.

The sample holds one count of this clone. This chain connects TRBV9 to TRBJ1-1; D not certain. Trimming cost V 0 bases and J 2 bases, with 17 bases left between them. CDR3 size: 17 residues. The germline V gene has CDR1 SGDLS and CDR2 YYNGEE. CDR3 sequence (DNA): TGTGCCAGCAGCGTAGAGGGAACCATGGACTTTAACACTGAAGCTTTCTTT. Its protein is CASSVEGTMDFNTEAFF.

V is TRBV6-2 or TRBV6-3 and J is TRBJ2-7; D unresolved. This CDR3 is 13 amino acids long. The V gene's germline CDR1 is MNHEY and CDR2 SVGEGT. V was cut by 2 bases and J by 4 bases, with 9 bases left in between. The CDR3 bases are TGTGCCAGCAGTTACGGAGCCAGATACGAGCAGTACGTC. Protein: CASSYGARYEQYV.

The CDR3 DNA reads as TGTGCCAGCTCAGCGACAGGGGTTACTGAAGCTTTCTTT. Its protein is CASSATGVTEAFF. This chain uses TRBV18 with TRBJ1-1, with TRBD1 matching 8 bases. The CDR3 consists of 13 residues. V shed 5 bases and J 5 bases; nucleotides not matched to a gene: 4. Germline V gene sequence: CDR1 KGHSH, CDR2 LQKENI.

V and J are TRBV6-6 and TRBJ1-2; 7 positions match TRBD1. Per the germline V gene, CDR1 is MNHNY and CDR2 is SVGAGI (reference sequence). Losses at the gene ends were 7 bases for V and 7 bases for J; bases not matched to a gene: 21. The CDR3 loop spans 17 amino acids. Written as DNA, the CDR3 is TGTGCCAGCACTCGACCGGGACAGAGACAACGAGGGTCTGGCTACACCTTC. Protein sequence: CASTRPGQRQRGSGYTF.